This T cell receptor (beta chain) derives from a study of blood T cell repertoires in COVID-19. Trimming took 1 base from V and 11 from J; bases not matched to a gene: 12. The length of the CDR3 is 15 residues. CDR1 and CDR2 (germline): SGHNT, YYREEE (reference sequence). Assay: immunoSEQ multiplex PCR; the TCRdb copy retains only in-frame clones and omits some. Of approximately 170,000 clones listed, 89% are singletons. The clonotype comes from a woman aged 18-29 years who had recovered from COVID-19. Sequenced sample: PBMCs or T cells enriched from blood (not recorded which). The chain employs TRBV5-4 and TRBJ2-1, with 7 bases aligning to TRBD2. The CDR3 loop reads CASSLRGLRGEQQFF. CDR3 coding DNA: TGTGCCAGCAGCTTGAGGGGACTACGGGGCGAGCAGCAGTTCTTC.